This TCR beta chain is from a study of T-cell reconstitution after alpha-beta-depleted transplantation in children. Ten or more counts support this clonotype. One junction end does not reproduce the germline sequence, and a read error may be involved. Unique molecular identifiers were built into the TCRbeta library. TCRdb fed the PCR reads into MiXCR, producing one record per CDR3 protein. The table lists a few hundred thousand distinct CDR3 sequences, 9.7% of them singletons. The CDR3 contains 8 residues. Looked up from germline, CDR1 is SQVTM and CDR2 is ANQGSEA. The material sequenced was PBMCs from the stem cell graft donor, taken from the stem cell graft. The clonotype comes from a human donor who donated a stem cell graft to a child with SCID. V is TRBV29-1 and J is TRBJ1-2; D ambiguous. CDR3: CSGNGRSF. The CDR3 region has the DNA TGCAGCGGAAACGGCCGCTCCTTC.